Given below is one T cell receptor (beta chain) in context. Its antigen is unknown. At one of its ends the junction is not consistent with the germline gene, which may arise from a read error. Measured with immunoSEQ multiplex PCR; TCRdb has only the in-frame clones, and not every one. This table holds 130,000 to 150,000 clones, roughly 86% found once. These data belong to a study of T cell responses to AZD1222 COVID-19 vaccine. Study-level results: Most donors were white British and more were female, and clonal diversity was possibly underestimated. Sampled repertoires all dated from after the peak T cell response. Only a handful of AZD1222 recipients, roughly 6 in all, had baseline seropositivity.

The input for sequencing was peripheral blood, taken 28 days after the second dose of the MenACWY control vaccine. This clonotype was obtained from an adult who received the MenACWY meningococcal vaccine as a control.

CDR3: CASSMTGGDYDNRPQHF. The CDR3 nucleotides read TGTGCCAGCAGCATGACAGGGGGCGATTACGATAATCGGCCCCAGCATTTT. The chain has TRBV27 and TRBJ1-5; 10 nucleotides agree with TRBD1. CDR1 and CDR2 (germline): MNHEY, SMNVEV (reference sequence). This CDR3 is 17 amino acids long.